These T cell receptor beta chains were read from a single sample in a study of immune evolution from preneoplasia to lung adenocarcinoma. The protocol was immunoSEQ multiplex PCR, while the TCRdb copy is restricted to in-frame clones and leaves out a portion. Of about 1,600 clones listed, around a fifth are singletons. Source material: FFPE invasive lung adenocarcinoma tissue. These receptors were obtained from a person aged 50-70 years with lung adenocarcinoma. The CDR3 runs from the conserved cysteine through the conserved F or W. The order of the fields is V gene, J gene, D gene, clone size, CDR3 DNA, CDR3 protein. D genes are given only for firm matches. Clone sizes are given selectively: once, few, many, or a class where the clone is expanded.

V: TRBV27
J: TRBJ2-5
D: NA
size: NA
DNA: TGTGCCAGCAGTCCCGGGGCCGAGGAGACCCAGTACTTC
CDR3: CASSPGAEETQYF

V: TRBV12-5
J: TRBJ2-3
D: NA
size: NA
DNA: TGTGCTAGTGGTTTCCCTGAGACTAGTTACGATACGCAGTATTTT
CDR3: CASGFPETSYDTQYF

V: TRBV14
J: TRBJ1-1
D: NA
size: NA
DNA: TGTGCCAGCAGCCTACTACTAGGAACGAACACTGAAGCTTTCTTT
CDR3: CASSLLLGTNTEAFF

V: TRBV30
J: TRBJ2-1
D: TRBD2
size: few
DNA: TGTGCCTGGAGTGGTAGTAGCGGGAGGGCCGATGAGCAGTTCTTC
CDR3: CAWSGSSGRADEQFF

V: TRBV5-5
J: TRBJ2-1
D: NA
size: large
DNA: TGTGCCAGCAGCTTGGACTTCTCCTACAATGAGCAGTTCTTC
CDR3: CASSLDFSYNEQFF

V: TRBV25-1
J: TRBJ2-7
D: NA
size: few
DNA: TGTGCCAGCAGTGATTCCGGGGACGAGCAGTACTTC
CDR3: CASSDSGDEQYF

V: TRBV29-1
J: TRBJ2-7
D: NA
size: NA
DNA: TGCAGCGTTGGGACAGCGAGCTCCTACGAGCAGTACTTC
CDR3: CSVGTASSYEQYF

V: TRBV5-1
J: TRBJ1-5
D: NA
size: few
DNA: TGCGCCTCGAGCCAGCCCCAGCATTTT
CDR3: CASSQPQHF

V: TRBV9
J: TRBJ1-1
D: NA
size: NA
DNA: TGTGCCAGCAGCGAAACAGGGTTCTCCACTGAAGCTTTCTTT
CDR3: CASSETGFSTEAFF

V: TRBV27
J: TRBJ2-3
D: TRBD2
size: NA
DNA: TGTGCCAGCAGACGTAGCGGGAGCCAGCTGGATATGCAGTATTTT
CDR3: CASRRSGSQLDMQYF